A single sample gave rise to the 30 T cell receptor beta chains below, sequenced in a study of shared clonotypes between healthy human individuals. TCRdb keeps only in-frame clones here, not all; method: immunoSEQ multiplex PCR. The data contain about 2.4 million clones, 93% of them singletons. The sequencing sample was made of naive CD4+ T cells from PBMCs. Subset defined: CD45RA+ positively selected. These receptors all stem from a young man in good health. Some clones in this sample may be carry-over from other donors' samples.

The V call is TRBV7-9, the J call TRBJ2-3; 13 positions agree with TRBD2. Germline values: CDR1 SEHNR, CDR2 FQNEAQ (reference sequence). The CDR3 covers 13 residues. V shed 5 bases, J shed 14 bases, and the junction held 7 bases outside the gene matches. The CDR3 bases are TGTGCCAGCAGCCCGGGACTAGCGGGGCTGCGGTATTTT. Its translation: CASSPGLAGLRYF.

This rearrangement joins TRBV6-1 to TRBJ1-2; D is uncertain. The germline V gene encodes CDR1 MNHNS and CDR2 SASEGT. The germline V and J ends were trimmed by 2 bases and 4 bases, with 11 bases remaining between them. The length of the CDR3 is 14 residues. CDR3 nucleotides: TGTGCCAGCAGTGAATTAGAAGGGATCTATGGCTACACCTTC. It codes for CASSELEGIYGYTF.

This chain uses TRBV11-2 with TRBJ2-7; D is undetermined. V lost 2 bases, J lost 3 bases, and 11 bases lay in between. The CDR3 length is 14 residues. Germline CDR1 SGHAT, CDR2 FQNNGV. The CDR3 coding sequence is TGTGCCAGCAGCTTACCGACTGGATTCTACGAGCAGTACTTC. It codes for CASSLPTGFYEQYF.

CDR3 sequence (DNA): TGTGCCAGCAGTCCAGAATTTGGCGGGGAGCTGTTTTTT. This translates into CASSPEFGGELFF. The chain carries TRBV28 and TRBJ2-2; no reliable D call. This CDR3 is built from 13 residues. Trimming shortened V by 5 bases and J by 7 bases, and 11 bases separated the two germline ends. Germline CDR1 is MDHEN and CDR2 is SYDVKM.

The J gene is TRBJ2-7, the V gene TRBV5-1; a possible D gene is TRBD1 (6 bases). In germline, CDR1 is SGHRS, CDR2 YFSETQ. The CDR3 covers 14 residues. V was trimmed by 5 bases and J by 2 bases, leaving 14 bases between them. The CDR3 loop reads CASSRPGQAYEQYF. The DNA of the CDR3 is TGCGCCAGCAGTCGGCCGGGACAAGCCTACGAGCAGTACTTC.

This chain connects TRBV25-1 to TRBJ2-1; perhaps D is TRBD1 or TRBD2 (5 bases each). There are 14 residues in the CDR3. From germline, CDR1 is MGHDK and CDR2 SYGVNS. Trimming took off 2 bases at V and 9 bases at J, with 14 bases between the two ends. CDR3 in amino acids: CASSERLVGGEQFF. CDR3 nucleotide sequence: TGTGCCAGCAGTGAACGCTTGGTTGGGGGTGAGCAGTTCTTC.

Note on this clone: A much larger clone is a single base away; this may be a read error. This specimen includes other DNA sequences encoding the same CDR3. V is TRBV5-1 and J is TRBJ2-5; D gene unclear. Trimming took 1 base from V and 3 from J, leaving 1 base between them. The CDR3 is 11 residues long. The germline V gene has CDR1 SGHRS and CDR2 YFSETQ. DNA of the CDR3: TGCGCCAGCAGCTTGAAAGAGACCCAGTACTTC. Protein: CASSLKETQYF.

About this clone: Other DNA sequences from this sample encode an identical CDR3 as well. The chain combines TRBV2 with TRBJ2-5, with 11 bases identical to TRBD2. Germline CDR1 is SNHLY and CDR2 is FYNNEI. The V and J ends lost 0 bases and 4 bases, in that order; junction bases with no gene match: 7. The CDR3 sequence is 17 residues long. DNA for the CDR3: TGTGCCAGCAGTGAAGCGCTTGGACTAGCGGGTGGAGAGACCCAGTACTTC. Encoded protein: CASSEALGLAGGETQYF.

The chain employs TRBV28 and TRBJ1-5; maybe TRBD1 (5 bases). CDR3 size: 15 residues. The V and J ends lost 1 base and 5 bases respectively, with 12 bases between them. In germline, CDR1 is MDHEN, CDR2 SYDVKM. This CDR3 reads CASSLLGGEHQPQHF. CDR3 in DNA: TGTGCCAGCAGTTTATTAGGAGGGGAGCATCAGCCCCAGCATTTT.

This sequence joins TRBV6-1 and TRBJ2-3; possible D gene TRBD1, 5 bases. The V end lost 2 bases, the J end lost 4 bases, and 10 bases lay between the germline ends. The CDR3 extends over 14 amino acids. Germline V gene data show CDR1 as MNHNS and CDR2 as SASEGT. The CDR3 loop reads CASSERGWADTQYF. The CDR3 nucleotides are TGTGCCAGCAGTGAAAGGGGCTGGGCAGATACGCAGTATTTT.

J is TRBJ2-2 and V is TRBV7-3, with 11 bases fitting TRBD2. J was trimmed by 7 bases and V by 4 bases; bases with no gene match: 5. The CDR3 runs to 15 residues. The germline V gene encodes CDR1 SGHTA and CDR2 FQGTGA. CDR3 in amino acids: CASSSRLAGSGELFF. The CDR3 DNA reads TGTGCCAGCAGCTCTCGACTAGCGGGAAGCGGGGAGCTGTTTTTT.

The genes are TRBV7-9 and TRBJ2-1; the match to TRBD2 covers 7 bases. This CDR3 region has 17 residues. The germline V gene has CDR1 SEHNR and CDR2 FQNEAQ (reference sequence). V trimming: 8 bases; J trimming: 0 bases; junction bases outside the gene matches: 13. In nucleotides, the CDR3 is TGTGCCAGCGCGGAGCGGGGCTCTGTAAGCTCCTACAATGAGCAGTTCTTC. Its translation is CASAERGSVSSYNEQFF. Using reference TRBV7-9 and TRBJ2-1 for the parts outside the CDR3, the full variable domain is DTGVSQNPRHKITKRGQNVTFRCDPISEHNRLYWYRQTLGQGPEFLTYFQNEAQLEKSRLLSDRFSAERPKGSFSTLEIQRTEQGDSAMYLCASAERGSVSSYNEQFFGPGTRLTVL.

This clone was seen a single time. V gene TRBV7-2 combines with J gene TRBJ2-5; D possibly corresponds to TRBD2 (5 bases). The germline CDR1 and CDR2 sequences are SGHTA and FQGNSA. The CDR3 spans 15 residues. The V end lost 5 bases, the J end lost 0 bases, and 13 bases lay between the germline ends. The chain's CDR3 is CASSPQTIYQETQYF. The CDR3 region has the DNA TGTGCCAGCAGCCCCCAGACTATTTACCAAGAGACCCAGTACTTC.

The chain has TRBV5-6 and TRBJ2-7; D not certain. CDR1 and CDR2 (germline): SGHDT, YYEEEE. This CDR3 spans 15 amino acids. V dropped 4 bases and J dropped 0 bases, with 14 bases sitting between them. CDR3 in DNA: TGTGCCAGCAGCCGGCTGGACCTCAGCTCCTACGAGCAGTACTTC. Residues: CASSRLDLSSYEQYF.

The chain uses TRBV28 and TRBJ1-2; no clear D. In germline, CDR1 is MDHEN, CDR2 SYDVKM. Trimming took off 5 bases at V and 4 bases at J, with 11 bases between the two ends. The CDR3 runs 13 residues. CDR3 nucleotide sequence: TGTGCCAGCAGTCCCCCACCCCCCTATGGCTACACCTTC. Translated: CASSPPPPYGYTF.

This chain joins TRBV5-1 and TRBJ1-1; unclear D gene. V lost 7 bases to trimming and J lost 6 bases, with 13 bases between them. The length of the CDR3 is 12 residues. CDR1 is SGHRS and CDR2 is YFSETQ in the germline V gene. Here the CDR3 DNA reads TGCGCCAGCGGCTCGGGGTCGGCTGAAGCTTTCTTT. Translation: CASGSGSAEAFF.

The CDR3 loop reads CSVGFRSWENTEAFF. Here the CDR3 DNA reads TGCAGCGTTGGTTTCCGTTCATGGGAGAACACTGAAGCTTTCTTT. The genes are TRBV29-1 and TRBJ1-1; D remains unclear. The germline CDR1 and CDR2 sequences are SQVTM and ANQGSEA. V dropped 4 bases and J dropped 1 base, with 16 bases sitting between them. This CDR3 has 15 residues.

This chain uses TRBV7-2 with TRBJ2-7, with D possibly being TRBD2 (7 bases). The CDR3 consists of 13 residues. CDR1 is SGHTA and CDR2 is FQGNSA in the germline V gene. With 1 base removed from V and 7 bases from J, the gap between germline ends came to 11 bases. The CDR3 DNA sequence: TGTGCCAGCAGCTTAGAGGGGGGGCAGGAGCAGTACTTC. Its translation is CASSLEGGQEQYF.

J is TRBJ2-5 and V is TRBV7-8; 8 positions match TRBD1. Germline trimming cut 4 bases from V and 3 bases from J; bases unmatched to any gene: 4. This CDR3 has 14 residues. Germline V gives CDR1 SGHVS, CDR2 FQNEAQ. CDR3 coding DNA: TGTGCCAGCAGCTGGACAGGGCGGGAAGAGACCCAGTACTTC. Protein: CASSWTGREETQYF.

The chain employs TRBV7-2 and TRBJ2-1; the D gene is possibly TRBD2 (6 bases). CDR3 length equals 17 residues. Germline CDR1 SGHTA, CDR2 FQGNSA. V gave up 5 bases and J gave up 2 bases, with 19 bases separating them. For the CDR3, the DNA is TGTGCCAGCAGCCTACGGACCCAGGGAGGTCCCTACAATGAGCAGTTCTTC. It specifies CASSLRTQGGPYNEQFF.

V and J are TRBV6-1 and TRBJ2-1; 14 nucleotides align to TRBD2. Per the germline V gene, CDR1 is MNHNS and CDR2 is SASEGT. The ends lost 5 bases at V and 6 bases at J; junction bases unmatched: 3. This CDR3 region has 15 residues. This CDR3 reads CASSPGTSGSNEQFF. For the CDR3, the DNA is TGTGCCAGCAGTCCCGGGACTAGCGGGAGCAATGAGCAGTTCTTC.

The gene calls are TRBV28 and TRBJ2-5, with 10 bases matching TRBD1. Germline CDR1 reads MDHEN; CDR2 reads SYDVKM. J gave up 5 bases and V 6 bases, and 3 bases lay outside the gene matches. The CDR3 sequence is 13 residues long. The CDR3 DNA is TGTGCCAGCAGGACAGGGGGCTTTGAGACCCAGTACTTC. This sequence encodes CASRTGGFETQYF.

The chain joins TRBV5-5 to TRBJ2-5, with D unclear. The V end was cut by 5 bases, the J end by 2 bases, with 10 bases between. There are 13 residues in the CDR3. From germline, CDR1 is SGHKS and CDR2 YYEKEE (reference sequence). The CDR3 sequence is CASRPSTQETQYF. For the CDR3, the DNA is TGTGCCAGCAGACCCAGTACGCAAGAGACCCAGTACTTC.

In its sample, this clone was seen once. The chain is built from TRBV18 and TRBJ1-2; D gene unclear. V shed 5 bases and J shed 4 bases, with 14 bases lying between them. In germline, CDR1 is KGHSH, CDR2 LQKENI. The CDR3 is 14 amino acids. The CDR3 sequence: CASSTSDGIYGYTF. DNA for the CDR3: TGTGCCAGCTCAACCAGCGACGGAATCTATGGCTACACCTTC.

The chain uses TRBV4-1 and TRBJ1-2; TRBD1 agrees at 7 bases. CDR1 MGHRA and CDR2 YSYEKL come from the germline V gene. The length of the CDR3 is 16 residues. Germline trimming cut 2 bases from V and 4 bases from J; bases unmatched to any gene: 10. The CDR3 sequence is CASSQPRAGGAYGYTF. Here the CDR3 DNA reads TGCGCCAGCAGCCAACCCCGGGCAGGGGGGGCCTATGGCTACACCTTC.

The V call is TRBV6-5, the J call TRBJ1-4; D not certain. V lost 4 bases, J lost 0 bases, and 9 bases lay in between. This CDR3 is built from 15 residues. Per germline, CDR1 MNHEY and CDR2 SVGAGI. The CDR3 DNA follows: TGTGCCAGCAGTTTACGGATTGCAACTAATGAAAAACTGTTTTTT. Its translation: CASSLRIATNEKLFF.

The chain combines TRBV7-2 with TRBJ2-3; 10 bases align to TRBD2. V was pared by 5 bases and J by 6 bases, with 11 bases of the junction left unmatched. Germline V gene data show CDR1 as SGHTA and CDR2 as FQGNSA. The CDR3 is made up of 16 amino acids. The CDR3 region is CASSLGVAGGRDTQYF. In DNA form, the CDR3 reads TGTGCCAGCAGCCTTGGGGTAGCGGGAGGCCGTGATACGCAGTATTTT.

The J gene is TRBJ2-5, the V gene TRBV6-1, with 7 nucleotides matching TRBD1. V dropped 10 bases and J dropped 5; count of bases not matched to a gene: 4. The germline V gene encodes CDR1 MNHNS and CDR2 SASEGT. CDR3 length: 11 amino acids. The CDR3 loop is CATGTEETQYF. CDR3 coding DNA: TGTGCCACAGGGACAGAGGAGACCCAGTACTTC.

CDR3 DNA sequence: TGTGCTAGTGGTTTCTATAGCGGGAACTACAATGAGCAGTTCTTC. Protein sequence: CASGFYSGNYNEQFF. This chain joins TRBV12-5 and TRBJ2-1; 8 bases line up with TRBD2. CDR3 length equals 15 residues. V was pared by 3 bases and J by 3 bases, with 4 bases of the junction left unmatched. Germline loops: CDR1 LGHNT, CDR2 FRNRAP.

This clone was recorded once. The rearrangement uses TRBV28 and TRBJ2-1; 8 bases are shared with TRBD2. Germline loops: CDR1 MDHEN, CDR2 SYDVKM. There are 16 residues in the CDR3. Losses at the gene ends were 4 bases for V and 5 bases for J; bases not matched to a gene: 10. The chain's CDR3 is CASSSPRKLADNEQFF. In nucleotides, the CDR3 is TGTGCCAGCAGTTCACCCCGGAAACTAGCGGACAATGAGCAGTTCTTC.